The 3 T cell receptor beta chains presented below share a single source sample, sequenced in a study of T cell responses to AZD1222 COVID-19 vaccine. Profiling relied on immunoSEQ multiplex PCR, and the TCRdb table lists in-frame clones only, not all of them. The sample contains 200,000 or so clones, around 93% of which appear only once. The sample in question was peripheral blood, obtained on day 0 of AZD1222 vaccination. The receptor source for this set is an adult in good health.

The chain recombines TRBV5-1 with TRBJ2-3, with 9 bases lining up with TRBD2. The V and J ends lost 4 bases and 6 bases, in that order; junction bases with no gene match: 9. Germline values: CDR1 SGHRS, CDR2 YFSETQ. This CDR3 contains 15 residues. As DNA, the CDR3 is TGCGCCAGCAGCAGGTCCGGGACTAGCTCGGATACGCAGTATTTT. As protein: CASSRSGTSSDTQYF.

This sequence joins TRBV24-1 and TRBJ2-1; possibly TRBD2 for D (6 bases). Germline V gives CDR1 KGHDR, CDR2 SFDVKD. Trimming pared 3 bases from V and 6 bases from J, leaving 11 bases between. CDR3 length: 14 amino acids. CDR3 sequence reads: CATSDTTTSNEQFF. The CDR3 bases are TGTGCCACCAGTGATACTACGACTAGCAATGAGCAGTTCTTC.

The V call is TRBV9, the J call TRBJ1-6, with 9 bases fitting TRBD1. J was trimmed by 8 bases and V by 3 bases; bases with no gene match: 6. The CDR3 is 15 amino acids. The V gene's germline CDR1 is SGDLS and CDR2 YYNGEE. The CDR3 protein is CASSGSRDRDSPLHF. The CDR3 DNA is TGTGCCAGCAGCGGGTCCCGGGACAGGGATTCACCCCTCCACTTT.